This T cell receptor beta chain was captured in a study of beta chain features in type 1 diabetes. Findings of the study overall: Type 1 diabetes patients had TCRB CDR3s that were shorter (moderately but significantly so) in all four CD4+ subsets.

CDR1 is SEHNR, CDR2 FQNEAQ, per germline (reference sequence). Trimming took off 3 bases at V and 5 bases at J, with 8 bases between the two ends. The CDR3 sequence is 13 residues long. Via the markers CD45RO/CCR7/CD25/CD127/CD95/CD27, stem cell-like memory, regulatory, central memory and naive CD4+ cells were sorted. The table lists this clone with a few counts. Its antigen is unknown. Sequencing targeted expressed TCRB transcripts, as all isolated RNA had been reverse transcribed. Sequencing of naive, central memory and regulatory T cell samples gave an average of around 3.5 million reads. Sequencing was performed with immunoSEQ multiplex PCR; in TCRdb, only in-frame clones are kept and a portion is missing. Among 310,000 or so clones listed, around 9.3% were seen once.

Sequenced input: central memory CD4+ T cells from blood. The receptor was derived from a man under 40 with type 1 diabetes. The chain recombines TRBV7-9 with TRBJ1-5, with unresolved D. The DNA of the CDR3 is TGTGCCAGCAGCTTGGGTGTTGATCAGCCCCAGCATTTT. Amino acid sequence: CASSLGVDQPQHF.